This T cell receptor beta chain was identified during a study of metastatic and nonmetastatic thyroid tumors (dated by TCRdb to between 2020 and 2021). At the level of the whole study: Repertoires were compared across peripheral blood and tumor or nodule tissue samples from malignant and benign thyroid patients.

Broader findings and caveats from the paper: TCR beta diversity was reported as significantly higher in malignant tumors than in benign nodules, in both blood and tumor samples.

Via the germline V gene, CDR1 is SGHDN and CDR2 FVKESK. The V end gives up 5 bases and the J end 2 bases, leaving 7 bases in the junction not matched to a gene. The CDR3 holds 15 amino acids from the cysteine to the phenylalanine. The entry retains the CDR3 DNA only, 45 bases that are in frame from base 1. This clone was seen repeatedly, ten times or more. Its specific antigen is unknown. Base quality data are lacking; no much larger clone is found one base away. Other DNA sequences in this specimen translate into the identical CDR3. No treatment had been received by any patient before thyroid surgery. Using T-cell receptor beta sequencing, the researchers looked back retrospectively at clinical samples from patients, gathered between about 2011 and 2018. Library preparation employed PCR. These reads were obtained on an Illumina HiSeq 4000. High-throughput sequencing was used to profile the TCR beta-chain CDR3 region of every patient. In the original analysis: Drawing on CDR3 differences between clinicopathological groups, the researchers built a classifier meant to tell apart patients with distant-metastatic papillary thyroid cancer. To measure repertoire diversity the researchers used the Shannon index, while the Morisita-Horn index served to gauge how similar the tumor and blood repertoires were. The raw public reads went through TCRdb reprocessing: fastp at Q25, MiXCR clone calling, in-frame beta chains kept. The V and J calls here are based on TCRdb, not the publication. The sample table contains about 69,000 clones; only one count was recorded for approximately 14% of them. About 7% of the sample is held by the ten biggest clonotypes.

The sample was blood. The chain is assembled from TRBV14 and TRBJ2-5, with 8 bases matching TRBD1. The receptor comes from a male donor with papillary thyroid cancer or a benign thyroid nodule (not recorded which). Some clones in this sample may be carry-over from other donors' samples. The DNA reads TGTGCCAGCAGCACCCGGACAGGGCTACAAGAGACCCAGTACTTC. The translation is CASSTRTGLQETQYF.